Presented here are 25 T cell receptor beta chains from one specimen sequenced in a study of T cell repertoires in cytomegalovirus infection. TCRdb reanalysed the reads using MiXCR and keeps one entry per CDR3 protein. The sample carries some 940,000 distinct CDR3 sequences, around a third recorded once. Their antigens are not known. The material sequenced was cultured CD8+ T cells from PBMCs, taken from culture after CMV antigen stimulation. Every receptor here comes from a human donor in good health (CMV status not recorded). Some clones in this sample may be carry-over from other donors' samples.

V gene TRBV7-9 combines with J gene TRBJ2-5, with 13 positions matching TRBD2. Germline V CDR1 and CDR2: SEHNR, FQNEAQ (reference sequence). V lost 1 base to trimming and J lost 0 bases; unmatched junction nucleotides: 8. CDR3 length: 19 amino acids. CDR3 protein: CASSLEGLAGSLYQETQYF. CDR3 nucleotide sequence: TGTGCCAGCAGCTTAGAGGGACTAGCGGGGTCTCTGTACCAAGAGACCCAGTACTTC.

This clonotype has more than one count but fewer than ten. This chain joins TRBV6-2 or TRBV6-3 and TRBJ1-4, with a tentative D call TRBD1 (6 bases). Germline CDR1 reads MNHEY; CDR2 reads SVGEGT. This CDR3 comprises 19 residues. Trimming took off 0 bases at V and 0 bases at J, with 17 bases between the two ends. In nucleotides, the CDR3 is TGTGCCAGCAGTTACTCGAGGTCGGGGGACACCACAACTAATGAAAAACTGTTTTTT. This codes for CASSYSRSGDTTTNEKLFF.

As to this clonotype: Mismatch with germline at one junction end may stem from a read error. The chain couples TRBV12-3 or TRBV12-4 to TRBJ2-1; 11 positions match TRBD2. The CDR3 spans 14 residues. The CDR3 coding sequence is TGTGTCAGCAGGGTAGCGGGGGGGTTTTATGAGCAGTTCTTC. It specifies CVSRVAGGFYEQFF.

The chain has TRBV7-6 and TRBJ2-3; D is tentatively TRBD1 or TRBD2 (7 bases each). The V gene's germline CDR1 is SGHVS and CDR2 FNYEAQ. The CDR3 length is 15 residues. V lost 5 bases and J 2 bases, leaving 14 bases between the germline ends. DNA of the CDR3: TGTGCCAGCAGCCCAGGGGGGGGGGCCACAGATACGCAGTATTTT. Its protein is CASSPGGGATDTQYF.

A word on this clonotype: It may be a read error: a sequence one base away is much more abundant. The V call is TRBV6-8, the J call TRBJ2-3; D may be TRBD2 (5 bases). CDR1 MNHGY and CDR2 SAAAGT come from the germline V gene. CDR3 size: 14 residues. The DNA of the CDR3 is TGTGCCAACAGTTACTCCCCCGGGGCAGATACGCAGTATTTT. Translating it yields CANSYSPGADTQYF.

This clonotype appeared a single time. The chain recombines TRBV6-5 with TRBJ2-1; no clear D. CDR1 is MNHEY and CDR2 is SVGAGI in the germline V gene. The ends were cut back, 1 base at V and 8 bases at J, with 15 bases in the middle. The CDR3 runs 15 residues. The CDR3 region is CASSYYHSEVHEQFF. The CDR3 nucleotides read TGTGCCAGCAGTTACTACCACAGTGAGGTGCATGAGCAGTTCTTC.

The chain uses TRBV9 and TRBJ1-2; 9 bases map to TRBD1. Germline loops: CDR1 SGDLS, CDR2 YYNGEE. The V gene end was trimmed by 7 bases and the J gene end by 6 bases; junction bases not matched to a gene: 4. This CDR3 has 12 residues. The CDR3 region has the DNA TGTGCCAGCGGACAGGGGAGGAATGGCTACACCTTC. Its protein is CASGQGRNGYTF.

The rearrangement links TRBV12-3 or TRBV12-4 to TRBJ1-1; no clear D. The V end was cut by 1 base, the J end by 1 base, with 16 bases between. There are 17 residues in the CDR3. The CDR3 region has the DNA TGTGCCAGCAGTTTAGAGGGTCGGGGAGCCGGGAACACTGAAGCTTTCTTT. It codes for CASSLEGRGAGNTEAFF.

J is TRBJ2-1 and V is TRBV9; 14 bases match TRBD2. The J segment lost 5 bases and the V segment lost 6 bases, leaving 16 bases of the junction unmatched. This CDR3 spans 19 amino acids. Germline CDR1 is SGDLS and CDR2 is YYNGEE. The CDR3 DNA follows: TGTGCCAGCAATGGGGGACTAGCGGGGGCCGGAATCCGCCACAATGAGCAGTTCTTC. Translated: CASNGGLAGAGIRHNEQFF.

This clonotype occurred a few times. The chain joins TRBV7-9 to TRBJ2-7; tentative D call: TRBD1 (6 bases). Germline-derived CDR1 and CDR2 are SEHNR and FQNEAQ (reference sequence). Trimming stripped 6 bases from V and 2 bases from J, with 20 bases between. The CDR3 has 16 residues. The CDR3 coding sequence is TGTGCCAGCAGTCCTCACAGGGCCCCAGTTCCCTACGAGCAGTACTTC. Its translation: CASSPHRAPVPYEQYF. Based on the CDR3 plus reference TRBV7-9 and TRBJ2-7, the full variable domain is DTGVSQNPRHKITKRGQNVTFRCDPISEHNRLYWYRQTLGQGPEFLTYFQNEAQLEKSRLLSDRFSAERPKGSFSTLEIQRTEQGDSAMYLCASSPHRAPVPYEQYFGPGTRLTVT.

The gene calls are TRBV27 and TRBJ2-1; perhaps TRBD2 as D (7 bases). CDR3 length: 16 amino acids. V was clipped by 3 bases and J by 6 bases, with 18 bases between them. Germline V CDR1 and CDR2: MNHEY, SMNVEV (reference sequence). The chain's CDR3 is CASSFQGGGVSNEQFF. In DNA form, the CDR3 reads TGTGCCAGCAGTTTTCAAGGCGGGGGCGTTAGCAATGAGCAGTTCTTC.

This clonotype was counted only a few times. V gene TRBV5-6 combines with J gene TRBJ2-7; 7 nucleotides line up with TRBD2. Looked up from germline, CDR1 is SGHDT and CDR2 is YYEEEE. The trim removed 0 bases at V and 6 bases at J, leaving 6 bases unmatched. The CDR3 spans 14 residues. CDR3 protein: CASSLGAGVSEQYV. DNA for the CDR3: TGTGCCAGCAGCTTGGGGGCGGGGGTAAGCGAGCAGTACGTC.

The V call is TRBV2, the J call TRBJ1-1; D gene uncertain. The CDR3 runs 14 residues. Looked up from germline, CDR1 is SNHLY and CDR2 is FYNNEI. Trimming removed 2 bases at V and 1 base at J, with 8 bases between. In DNA form, the CDR3 reads TGTGCCAGCAGTGAACTACAGACGAACACTGAAGCTTTCTTT. This sequence encodes CASSELQTNTEAFF.

V gene TRBV15 combines with J gene TRBJ2-3; TRBD2 agrees at 12 bases. The V gene end was trimmed by 1 base and the J gene end by 1 base; junction bases not matched to a gene: 15. The length of the CDR3 is 21 residues. Germline V gene sequence: CDR1 LNHNV, CDR2 YYDKDF (reference sequence). DNA of the CDR3: TGTGCCACCAGCAGAGTTGGTGGTCTAGCGGGGGGGAGCTTGGGCACAGATACGCAGTATTTT. Translated: CATSRVGGLAGGSLGTDTQYF. Combining the CDR3 with reference TRBV15 and TRBJ2-3 gives the whole variable domain DAMVIQNPRYQVTQFGKPVTLSCSQTLNHNVMYWYQQKSSQAPKLLFHYYDKDFNNEADTPDNFQSRRPNTSFCFLDIRSPGLGDTAMYLCATSRVGGLAGGSLGTDTQYFGPGTRLTVL.

This sequence joins TRBV11-3 and TRBJ2-5, with 10 bases that match TRBD1. The length of the CDR3 is 18 residues. CDR1 is SGHNT and CDR2 is YENEEA in the germline V gene. Trimming cost V 5 bases and J 2 bases; bases outside gene matches: 14. This chain's CDR3 is CASSPTPGQGTGQETQYF. In nucleotides, the CDR3 is TGTGCCAGCAGCCCTACACCGGGACAGGGGACGGGGCAAGAGACCCAGTACTTC.

The sample holds a few counts of this clonotype. The chain has TRBV7-9 and TRBJ2-5, with D perhaps TRBD1 or TRBD2 (5 bases each). Germline V gene sequence: CDR1 SEHNR, CDR2 FQNEAQ (reference sequence). V lost 4 bases, J lost 3 bases, and 15 bases lay in between. There are 15 residues in the CDR3. This chain's CDR3 is CASSSPPGHKETQYF. DNA for the CDR3: TGTGCCAGCAGCTCTCCGCCGGGGCATAAAGAGACCCAGTACTTC. The full variable domain, completed using reference TRBV7-9 and TRBJ2-5, is DTGVSQNPRHKITKRGQNVTFRCDPISEHNRLYWYRQTLGQGPEFLTYFQNEAQLEKSRLLSDRFSAERPKGSFSTLEIQRTEQGDSAMYLCASSSPPGHKETQYFGPGTRLLVL.

This clonotype has only a few counts. V is TRBV11-3 and J is TRBJ2-1, with 7 positions matching TRBD2. In germline, CDR1 is SGHNT, CDR2 YENEEA. With 0 bases clipped from V and 8 bases from J, the junction kept 10 bases outside the gene matches. The CDR3 is 16 amino acids. CDR3 region: CASSLEGASGGDEQFF. The CDR3 DNA sequence: TGTGCCAGCAGCTTAGAAGGGGCTAGCGGAGGGGATGAGCAGTTCTTC.

This sequence joins TRBV18 and TRBJ2-7; 11 bases match TRBD1. Germline V gives CDR1 KGHSH, CDR2 LQKENI. Trimming at V came to 3 bases and at J to 6 bases, leaving 10 bases not matched to a gene. The CDR3 consists of 16 residues. The CDR3 protein is CASSPPDRGRFSEQYF. The CDR3 bases are TGTGCCAGCTCACCCCCGGACAGGGGGCGTTTCAGCGAGCAGTACTTC.

This chain joins TRBV19 and TRBJ1-4; D possibly corresponds to TRBD1 (5 bases). The CDR3 extends over 18 amino acids. V lost 0 bases and J lost 0, with 14 bases in between. CDR1 is LNHDA, CDR2 SQIVND, per germline (reference sequence). CDR3 loop: CASSIDLAGTATNEKLFF. The CDR3 nucleotides are TGTGCCAGTAGTATAGATCTGGCGGGGACCGCAACTAATGAAAAACTGTTTTTT.

The chain links TRBV7-9 to TRBJ2-7; 8 positions agree with TRBD2. The CDR3 consists of 14 residues. CDR1 is SEHNR, CDR2 FQNEAQ, per germline (reference sequence). V lost 5 bases, J lost 2 bases, and 5 bases stayed unmatched. The CDR3 DNA follows: TGTGCCAGCAGCCGTAGCGGGGACCCCTACGAGCAGTACTTC. It yields the protein CASSRSGDPYEQYF.

This clonotype was recorded at least ten times. The chain employs TRBV27 and TRBJ1-5; D not resolved. Trimming removed 6 bases from V and 3 bases from J, with 9 bases in between. The germline V gene encodes CDR1 MNHEY and CDR2 SMNVEV (reference sequence). The CDR3 extends over 13 amino acids. The CDR3 is CASSLGFNQPQHF. The CDR3 bases are TGTGCCAGCAGCTTAGGCTTCAATCAGCCCCAGCATTTT.

The chain uses TRBV7-4 and TRBJ2-7; tentatively, D is TRBD1 or TRBD2 (6 bases each). This CDR3 has 17 amino acids. V was pared by 3 bases and J by 2 bases, with 20 bases between. The germline V gene has CDR1 SGHVT and CDR2 SQSDAQ. Here the CDR3 DNA reads TGTGCCAGCAGCTTCTACCGCGTTGGGCGGGACACCTACGAGCAGTACTTC. It translates to CASSFYRVGRDTYEQYF.

This clonotype came up many times. The chain couples TRBV7-8 to TRBJ1-5; TRBD1 matches 9 bases. The CDR3 is made up of 13 amino acids. Germline-derived CDR1 and CDR2 are SGHVS and FQNEAQ. V gave up 2 bases and J gave up 12 bases; unmatched junction bases: 5. The CDR3 is CASSLLGGQGQHF. The CDR3 DNA follows: TGTGCCAGCAGCTTATTAGGGGGACAGGGCCAGCATTTT.

A few counts support this clonotype. V gene TRBV27 combines with J gene TRBJ1-2, with 10 bases matching TRBD1. Trimming cost V 5 bases and J 4 bases; bases outside gene matches: 4. CDR3 length: 14 amino acids. Per germline, CDR1 MNHEY and CDR2 SMNVEV (reference sequence). The CDR3 is CASSPDRGTYGYTF. In DNA, the CDR3 is TGTGCCAGCAGTCCGGACAGGGGGACCTATGGCTACACCTTC.

There are a few counts of this clonotype. The V call is TRBV10-3, the J call TRBJ2-5, with TRBD2 matching over 7 bases. CDR3 size: 14 residues. After removal of 4 bases from V and 0 bases from J, the junction contained 2 bases not matched to a gene. CDR1 and CDR2 from the germline V gene are ENHRY and SYGVKD. The CDR3 region has the DNA TGTGCCATCAGTGGGGGACTATACCAAGAGACCCAGTACTTC. Protein sequence: CAISGGLYQETQYF.